The 28 T cell receptor beta chains listed next were all sequenced from one sample in a study of cytotoxic CD8 clonotypes in ibrutinib-treated CLL. Profiling relied on immunoSEQ multiplex PCR, and the TCRdb table lists in-frame clones only, not all of them. Among hundreds of thousands of clones listed, 65% to 80% were seen once. The sequencing used PBMCs, collected after 12 months of ibrutinib treatment. Every receptor here comes from a human donor with chronic lymphocytic leukemia.

The rearrangement joins TRBV19 to TRBJ1-2; D remains ambiguous. The ends were cut back, 0 bases at V and 6 bases at J, with 20 bases in the middle. Germline assignment: CDR1 LNHDA and CDR2 SQIVND (reference sequence). CDR3 length equals 17 residues. The CDR3 loop reads CASSIDLGEPRGDGYTF. As DNA, the CDR3 is TGTGCCAGTAGTATAGATCTGGGAGAGCCTCGCGGGGATGGCTACACCTTC.

The chain carries TRBV7-2 and TRBJ1-5, with D unclear. The CDR3 runs to 13 residues. The germline V gene has CDR1 SGHTA and CDR2 FQGNSA. V shed 2 bases and J shed 7 bases, with 9 bases lying between them. The CDR3 reads CASSLTAPQPQHF. CDR3 nucleotide sequence: TGTGCCAGCAGCTTAACGGCCCCCCAGCCCCAGCATTTT.

The J gene is TRBJ2-3, the V gene TRBV6-5, with D possibly being TRBD1 or TRBD2 (5 bases each). Germline V gives CDR1 MNHEY, CDR2 SVGAGI. The CDR3 consists of 15 residues. The V end was cut by 6 bases, the J end by 0 bases, with 13 bases between. The CDR3 sequence is CASRDQWGSTDTQYF. The CDR3 DNA reads TGTGCCAGCAGGGATCAGTGGGGGAGCACAGATACGCAGTATTTT.

The CDR3 is CASSPGLGAYEQYF. The CDR3 DNA follows: TGCGCCAGCAGCCCCGGTCTCGGGGCCTACGAGCAGTACTTC. The chain employs TRBV4-1 and TRBJ2-7, with D perhaps matching TRBD2 (5 bases). The length of the CDR3 is 14 residues. CDR1 and CDR2 from the germline V gene are MGHRA and YSYEKL. Trimming left V 4 bases short and J 2 bases short, with 12 bases between.

The chain is built from TRBV9 and TRBJ1-2; 10 bases are shared with TRBD1. Losses at the gene ends were 3 bases for V and 7 bases for J; bases not matched to a gene: 9. Germline V CDR1 and CDR2: SGDLS, YYNGEE. The CDR3 runs 15 residues. The CDR3 is CASSGWDRGSSGYTF. For the CDR3, the DNA is TGTGCCAGCAGCGGGTGGGACAGGGGATCGAGTGGCTACACCTTC. Looking up the rest from reference TRBV9 and TRBJ1-2 gives the full variable domain: DSGVTQTPKHLITATGQRVTLRCSPRSGDLSVYWYQQSLDQGLQFLIQYYNGEERAKGNILERFSAQQFPDLHSELNLSSLELGDSALYFCASSGWDRGSSGYTFGSGTRLTVV.

The chain carries TRBV5-1 and TRBJ2-5; 9 nucleotides agree with TRBD1. V dropped 5 bases and J dropped 9; count of bases not matched to a gene: 8. The CDR3 spans 13 residues. CDR1 SGHRS and CDR2 YFSETQ come from the germline V gene. This CDR3 is CASSEQGAGAQYF. Here the CDR3 DNA reads TGCGCCAGCAGTGAACAGGGGGCCGGGGCCCAGTACTTC.

The chain couples TRBV5-6 to TRBJ1-1; D uncertain. The germline CDR1 and CDR2 sequences are SGHDT and YYEEEE. V was trimmed by 2 bases and J by 0 bases, leaving 5 bases between them. The CDR3 length is 13 residues. The CDR3 protein is CASSLPMNTEAFF. DNA for the CDR3: TGTGCCAGCAGCTTACCGATGAACACTGAAGCTTTCTTT.

This clone was observed once. Since a much larger clone is just one base distant, this may be a read error. The chain recombines TRBV4-2 with TRBJ2-5, with 8 nucleotides matching TRBD2. The CDR3 runs 15 residues. Germline V gene lookup returns CDR1 LGHNA and CDR2 YNFKEQ. Trimming removed 1 base from V and 2 bases from J; junction bases left unmatched: 3. CDR3 residues: CASSQGSGGQETQYF. The CDR3 DNA reads TGTGCCAGCAGCCAAGGGAGCGGGGGACAAGAGACCCAGTACTTC.

V is TRBV11-2 and J is TRBJ2-1; D not resolved. The germline gives CDR1 SGHAT, CDR2 FQNNGV. Trimming removed 5 bases at V and 10 bases at J, with 18 bases between. CDR3 length: 14 amino acids. The CDR3 is CASSPTVPGTEQFF. The CDR3 nucleotides read TGTGCCAGCAGCCCCACCGTCCCGGGTACGGAGCAGTTCTTC.

This sequence joins TRBV5-6 and TRBJ1-3, with D hard to call. This CDR3 is 14 amino acids long. Deletions cut 2 bases from V and 0 bases from J, with 6 bases between. Looked up from germline, CDR1 is SGHDT and CDR2 is YYEEEE. CDR3 nucleotides: TGTGCCAGCAGCTTCAAAAGCTCTGGAAACACCATATATTTT. Translated: CASSFKSSGNTIYF.

In this sample, this clone turned up many times. The chain links TRBV7-9 to TRBJ1-2; D unresolved. V was cut by 7 bases and J by 6 bases, with 21 bases left in between. CDR1 and CDR2 (germline): SEHNR, FQNEAQ (reference sequence). There are 15 residues in the CDR3. The CDR3 coding sequence is TGTGCCAGCACGGAAGGAGGCAACCTCCTTAATGGCTACACCTTC. It is translated as CASTEGGNLLNGYTF.

V and J are TRBV6-5 and TRBJ1-5; D possibly corresponds to TRBD1 (6 bases). The V and J ends lost 4 bases and 6 bases respectively, with 13 bases between them. In germline, CDR1 is MNHEY, CDR2 SVGAGI. The CDR3 covers 14 residues. The CDR3 region has the DNA TGTGCCAGCAGTTTAAGGGGGGGTGGTCAGCCCCAGCATTTT. Protein: CASSLRGGGQPQHF.

The CDR3 sequence is CASSLATGGRTEAFF. CDR3 nucleotide sequence: TGCGCCAGCAGCTTGGCCACAGGGGGCCGGACTGAAGCTTTCTTT. The V gene is TRBV5-1, the J gene TRBJ1-1, with 9 bases identical to TRBD1. The CDR3 contains 15 residues. The V gene end was trimmed by 0 bases and the J gene end by 5 bases; junction bases not matched to a gene: 5. Germline CDR1 is SGHRS and CDR2 is YFSETQ.

The chain uses TRBV4-2 and TRBJ1-2; the match to TRBD1 covers 10 bases. Germline V gene sequence: CDR1 LGHNA, CDR2 YNFKEQ. This CDR3 spans 17 amino acids. Trimming at V came to 4 bases and at J to 5 bases, leaving 13 bases not matched to a gene. Here the CDR3 reads CASSPPDRDRGRYGYTF. DNA of the CDR3: TGTGCCAGCAGCCCCCCCGACCGGGACAGGGGAAGGTATGGCTACACCTTC.

The sample holds a few counts of this clone. The rearrangement links TRBV28 to TRBJ1-5; 7 positions agree with TRBD1. V lost 3 bases to trimming and J lost 6 bases; unmatched junction nucleotides: 8. This CDR3 has 15 amino acids. Per the germline V gene, CDR1 is MDHEN and CDR2 is SYDVKM. CDR3 in amino acids: CASSFLKGASQPQHF. CDR3 in DNA: TGTGCCAGCAGTTTTTTGAAGGGGGCGAGTCAGCCCCAGCATTTT.

This clone was counted between two and nine times. This chain uses TRBV28 with TRBJ2-1; no reliable D call. In germline, CDR1 is MDHEN, CDR2 SYDVKM. The CDR3 has 12 amino acids. V was pared by 1 base and J by 5 bases, with 3 bases between. CDR3 sequence reads: CASSLSDNEQFF. CDR3 in DNA: TGTGCCAGCAGTTTATCGGACAATGAGCAGTTCTTC.

The chain has TRBV5-1 and TRBJ2-3; tentative D call: TRBD2 (7 bases). The V end was cut by 2 bases, the J end by 9 bases, with 19 bases between. Looked up from germline, CDR1 is SGHRS and CDR2 is YFSETQ. The CDR3 totals 15 residues. CDR3 sequence reads: CASSFGGGHPETQYF. Here the CDR3 DNA reads TGCGCCAGCAGCTTCGGCGGGGGCCACCCTGAGACGCAGTATTTT. The variable domain in full, with the rest retrieved from reference TRBV5-1 and TRBJ2-3, is KAGVTQTPRYLIKTRGQQVTLSCSPISGHRSVSWYQQTPGQGLQFLFEYFSETQRNKGNFPGRFSGRQFSNSRSEMNVSTLELGDSALYLCASSFGGGHPETQYFGPGTRLTVL.

This chain links TRBV29-1 with TRBJ1-3; TRBD1 might be the D (5 bases). The CDR3 contains 13 residues. Trimming stripped 6 bases from V and 1 base from J, with 10 bases between. Germline V CDR1 and CDR2: SQVTM, ANQGSEA. The CDR3 sequence: CSVRGQSGNTIYF. As DNA, the CDR3 is TGCAGCGTGAGGGGTCAGTCTGGAAACACCATATATTTT.

This rearrangement joins TRBV6-5 to TRBJ1-2; TRBD1 agrees at 10 bases. The germline gives CDR1 MNHEY, CDR2 SVGAGI. This CDR3 spans 15 amino acids. After removal of 5 bases from V and 8 bases from J, the junction contained 11 bases not matched to a gene. The CDR3 DNA reads as TGTGCCAGCAGTCCCCCCGGACAGGGGGTTACCGGCTACACCTTC. The encoded protein is CASSPPGQGVTGYTF.

In this sample, this clone turned up once. V gene TRBV5-4 combines with J gene TRBJ1-2; D is ambiguous. This CDR3 comprises 11 residues. Trimming removed 1 base from V and 8 bases from J, with 6 bases in between. Germline values: CDR1 SGHNT, CDR2 YYREEE (reference sequence). The chain's CDR3 is CASSLKSGYTF. CDR3 sequence (DNA): TGTGCCAGCAGCTTGAAGAGCGGCTACACCTTC.

The chain carries TRBV13 and TRBJ1-1, with D perhaps matching TRBD1 (5 bases). The V and J ends lost 7 bases and 1 base respectively, with 22 bases between them. The CDR3 is 17 residues long. The germline V gene has CDR1 PRHDT and CDR2 FYEKMQ (reference sequence). The CDR3 nucleotides read TGTGCCAGCAACTCCGCCTCTCGGGACCGCTGGAACACTGAAGCTTTCTTT. Amino acids: CASNSASRDRWNTEAFF.

This chain uses TRBV6-6 with TRBJ1-5; maybe TRBD1 (5 bases). This CDR3 region has 14 residues. V was trimmed by 6 bases and J by 3 bases, leaving 12 bases between them. Looked up from germline, CDR1 is MNHNY and CDR2 is SVGAGI (reference sequence). The CDR3, as DNA: TGTGCCAGCAGATTAGACGGGGCCAATCAGCCCCAGCATTTT. This translates into CASRLDGANQPQHF.

J is TRBJ1-2 and V is TRBV28, with a tentative D call TRBD1 (6 bases). Looked up from germline, CDR1 is MDHEN and CDR2 is SYDVKM. V lost 6 bases to trimming and J lost 6 bases, with 11 bases between them. The CDR3 extends over 12 amino acids. The CDR3 spells CASSNRVHGYTF. The CDR3 nucleotides read TGTGCCAGCAGCAACAGGGTGCATGGCTACACCTTC.

The chain links TRBV27 to TRBJ2-2; 14 bases agree with TRBD2. Germline loops: CDR1 MNHEY, CDR2 SMNVEV (reference sequence). The CDR3 is 17 residues long. The V and J ends lost 6 bases and 4 bases, in that order; junction bases with no gene match: 7. CDR3 sequence: CASSGLAGGQGTGELFF. The CDR3 DNA reads as TGTGCCAGCAGCGGACTAGCGGGGGGCCAGGGCACCGGGGAGCTGTTTTTT.

The rearrangement joins TRBV5-1 to TRBJ1-1; possible D gene TRBD1, 5 bases. V was pared by 5 bases and J by 4 bases, with 18 bases between. CDR3 length equals 15 residues. CDR1 is SGHRS, CDR2 YFSETQ, per germline. The CDR3 loop is CASRLLQGSVTEAFF. The CDR3 DNA follows: TGCGCCAGCAGACTCCTCCAGGGTAGTGTCACTGAAGCTTTCTTT.

V usage is TRBV25-1 and J usage is TRBJ2-1, with D uncertain. Germline assignment: CDR1 MGHDK and CDR2 SYGVNS. The CDR3 spans 14 residues. V lost 6 bases and J 3 bases, leaving 12 bases between the germline ends. CDR3 protein: CASRYPGLYNEQFF. In DNA form, the CDR3 reads TGTGCCAGCAGGTACCCCGGCCTCTACAATGAGCAGTTCTTC.

A few counts support this clone. One end of the junction is discordant with germline, which a read error may explain. The chain uses TRBV7-9 and TRBJ1-4; a weak D match, TRBD1 (5 bases). In germline, CDR1 is SEHNR, CDR2 FQNEAQ (reference sequence). The CDR3 is 13 amino acids. Here the CDR3 reads CASRVRPNEKLFF. CDR3 bases: TGTGCTAGCAGGGTGAGGCCTAATGAAAAACTGTTTTTT.

The chain uses TRBV4-1 and TRBJ1-1, with D maybe TRBD1 (6 bases). The CDR3 is made up of 17 amino acids. V shed 1 base and J shed 5 bases, with 20 bases lying between them. Germline V lookup: CDR1 MGHRA, CDR2 YSYEKL. Written as DNA, the CDR3 is TGCGCCAGCAGCCAAGGACTCCGTTTACAGGGTTTAACTGAAGCTTTCTTT. Translation gives CASSQGLRLQGLTEAFF.